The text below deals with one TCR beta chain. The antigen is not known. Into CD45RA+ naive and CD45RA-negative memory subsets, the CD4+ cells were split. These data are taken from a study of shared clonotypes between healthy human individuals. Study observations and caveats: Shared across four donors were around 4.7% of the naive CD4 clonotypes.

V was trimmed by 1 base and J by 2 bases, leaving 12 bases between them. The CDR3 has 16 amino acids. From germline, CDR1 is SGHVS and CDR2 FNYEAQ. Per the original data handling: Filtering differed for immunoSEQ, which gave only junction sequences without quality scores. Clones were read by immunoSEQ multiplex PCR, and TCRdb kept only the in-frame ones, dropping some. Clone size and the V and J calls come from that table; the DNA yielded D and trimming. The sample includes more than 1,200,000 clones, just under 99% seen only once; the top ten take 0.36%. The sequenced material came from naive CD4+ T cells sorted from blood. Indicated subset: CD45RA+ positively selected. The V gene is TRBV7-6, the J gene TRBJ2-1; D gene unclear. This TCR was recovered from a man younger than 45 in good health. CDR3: CASSLEVDLTYNEQFF. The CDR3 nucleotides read TGTGCCAGCAGCTTAGAGGTTGACTTAACCTACAATGAGCAGTTCTTC.